This T cell receptor (beta chain) was sequenced during a study of cytomegalovirus exposure and HLA in healthy donors. Study summary: In terms of ancestry, the Caucasian-associated cluster contained around four fifths of the 350 to 450 genotyped donors.

The PCR made use of 60 Vbeta and 13 Jbeta primers. Generated by immunoSEQ multiplex PCR, the TCRdb table keeps only in-frame clones and is missing some. In the table there are about 85,000 clones, approximately 66% of which are singletons. Worth noting for this clone: Its antigen remains unknown.

Study results and caveats: In a later analysis, common viral pathogens appeared linked to several of the most significant clusters. A later look showed TCR association rates differing by HLA locus, highest for DRB1 and lowest for HLA-C.

The clonotype was recovered from a man aged 30-40 years in good health and CMV-seronegative. The material sequenced was PBMCs.

The CDR3 region is CASSSRPFSGSADTQYF. In DNA, the CDR3 is TGTGCCAGCAGCTCCAGACCCTTTAGCGGGAGTGCAGATACGCAGTATTTT. The chain is built from TRBV7-3 and TRBJ2-3; TRBD2 aligns across 9 bases. CDR1 and CDR2 from the germline V gene are SGHTA and FQGTGA. With 4 bases clipped from V and 4 bases from J, the junction kept 12 bases outside the gene matches. The CDR3 spans 17 residues.